These 26 T cell receptor beta chains were sequenced from one sample in a study of blood T cell repertoires in COVID-19. Method: immunoSEQ multiplex PCR; TCRdb's copy keeps in-frame clones and lacks some. The sample consists of 130,000 or so clones, around 84% of them appearing once. The sample was peripheral blood. The receptors come from a woman aged 55-70 years with acute or convalescent COVID-19.

This chain joins TRBV18 and TRBJ2-5, with unresolved D. V shed 6 bases and J shed 0 bases, with 8 bases lying between them. In germline, CDR1 is KGHSH, CDR2 LQKENI. CDR3 size: 13 residues. CDR3 nucleotides: TGTGCCAGCTCGGCCCCCAACCAAGAGACCCAGTACTTC. Translated: CASSAPNQETQYF.

The V call is TRBV4-1, the J call TRBJ2-1; 8 bases match TRBD2. Germline V lookup: CDR1 MGHRA, CDR2 YSYEKL. Trimming removed 2 bases from V and 9 bases from J; junction bases left unmatched: 9. This CDR3 is 15 amino acids long. CDR3 sequence reads: CASSQQTFAGGEQFF. Here the CDR3 DNA reads TGCGCCAGCAGCCAACAAACCTTTGCGGGGGGTGAGCAGTTCTTC.

The rearrangement joins TRBV4-2 to TRBJ2-7; D is possibly TRBD2 (5 bases). The V and J ends lost 0 bases and 6 bases respectively, with 12 bases between them. The germline V gene encodes CDR1 LGHNA and CDR2 YNFKEQ. There are 14 residues in the CDR3. The CDR3 DNA follows: TGTGCCAGCAGCCAAGAATCTAGAGGAGGCGAGCAGTACTTC. Protein product: CASSQESRGGEQYF.

The chain employs TRBV4-2 and TRBJ1-1, with 10 bases identical to TRBD1. The germline CDR1 and CDR2 sequences are LGHNA and YNFKEQ. The CDR3 runs to 22 residues. Trimming cost V 0 bases and J 0 bases; bases outside gene matches: 19. The DNA of the CDR3 is TGTGCCAGCAGCCAAGATCTCCAGGGAGGGACAGGGGATTTTAGGGTGAACACTGAAGCTTTCTTT. It is translated as CASSQDLQGGTGDFRVNTEAFF.

The chain couples TRBV6-6 to TRBJ1-4; D uncertain. This CDR3 has 12 residues. Germline V gene data show CDR1 as MNHNY and CDR2 as SVGAGI (reference sequence). With 0 bases removed from V and 8 bases from J, the gap between germline ends came to 4 bases. The CDR3 DNA sequence: TGTGCCAGCAGTTACTCGGCAGAAAAACTGTTTTTT. This codes for CASSYSAEKLFF.

The chain links TRBV28 to TRBJ2-3; the match to TRBD2 covers 15 bases. J lost 3 bases, V lost 4 bases, and 2 bases had no gene match. This CDR3 comprises 16 residues. CDR1 is MDHEN, CDR2 SYDVKM, per germline. In DNA form, the CDR3 reads TGTGCCAGCAGTTGGACTAGCGGGGGGGTTACAGATACGCAGTATTTT. Translation gives CASSWTSGGVTDTQYF.

V is TRBV12-3 or TRBV12-4 and J is TRBJ1-1; no firm D call. This CDR3 comprises 11 residues. Trimming cost V 6 bases and J 11 bases, with 13 bases left between them. CDR3: CASRGLAVAFF. CDR3 sequence (DNA): TGTGCCAGCAGGGGCCTCGCCGTGGCTTTCTTT.

V gene TRBV30 combines with J gene TRBJ1-5, with 7 bases that match TRBD1. Germline lookup yields CDR1 GTSNPN and CDR2 SVGIG (reference sequence). Losses at the gene ends were 1 base for V and 4 bases for J; bases not matched to a gene: 7. The CDR3 loop spans 15 amino acids. CDR3 DNA sequence: TGTGCCTGGAGTGCGAACATACAGGGGAATCAGCCCCAGCATTTT. Amino acids: CAWSANIQGNQPQHF.

The chain carries TRBV19 and TRBJ1-2; D remains unclear. This CDR3 is 14 amino acids long. In germline, CDR1 is LNHDA, CDR2 SQIVND (reference sequence). The V end was cut by 7 bases, the J end by 4 bases, with 16 bases between. CDR3 DNA sequence: TGTGCCAGTACCCCCTCTGGCAGGTTCTATGGCTACACCTTC. Its protein is CASTPSGRFYGYTF.

This clone was observed once. This sequence joins TRBV28 and TRBJ1-1; no firm D call. There are 13 residues in the CDR3. V lost 3 bases, J lost 10 bases, and 15 bases lay in between. The germline CDR1 and CDR2 sequences are MDHEN and SYDVKM. The CDR3 nucleotides read TGTGCCAGCAGTTTGAGGATTGGTAGAGGAGCTTTCTTT. Translating it yields CASSLRIGRGAFF.

As DNA, the CDR3 is TGTGCCAGCTCACCTGGGGGACAGGCCTATGGCTACACCTTC. This gives the protein CASSPGGQAYGYTF. V gene TRBV18 combines with J gene TRBJ1-2, with TRBD1 identical over 8 bases. Trimming at V came to 3 bases and at J to 4 bases, leaving 4 bases not matched to a gene. Per germline, CDR1 KGHSH and CDR2 LQKENI. This CDR3 is 14 amino acids long.

The genes are TRBV7-6 and TRBJ1-3, with 8 bases aligning to TRBD1. From germline, CDR1 is SGHVS and CDR2 FNYEAQ. The CDR3 is 15 residues long. With 0 bases clipped from V and 4 bases from J, the junction kept 2 bases outside the gene matches. CDR3 protein: CASSLAGQGGNTIYF. CDR3 DNA: TGTGCCAGCAGCTTAGCAGGACAGGGAGGAAACACCATATATTTT. Drawing the rest from reference TRBV7-6 and TRBJ1-3, the complete variable domain is GAGVSQSPRYKVTKRGQDVALRCDPISGHVSLYWYRQALGQGPEFLTYFNYEAQQDKSGLPNDRFSAERPEGSISTLTIQRTEQRDSAMYRCASSLAGQGGNTIYFGEGSWLTVV.

The rearrangement links TRBV14 to TRBJ2-7; 7 bases align to TRBD1. Germline-derived CDR1 and CDR2 are SGHDN and FVKESK. Trimming removed 5 bases from V and 2 bases from J; junction bases left unmatched: 9. The CDR3 contains 15 residues. The CDR3 spells CASSENTGVPYEQYF. DNA for the CDR3: TGTGCCAGCAGCGAAAACACAGGGGTTCCCTACGAGCAGTACTTC.

This chain links TRBV7-9 with TRBJ1-1; 8 bases agree with TRBD1. This CDR3 contains 17 residues. Trimming took 1 base from V and 4 from J; bases not matched to a gene: 11. Germline V CDR1 and CDR2: SEHNR, FQNEAQ (reference sequence). The CDR3 DNA is TGTGCCAGCAGCTTAGGTATGGCAGGGGGCAGGAGCACTGAAGCTTTCTTT. This translates into CASSLGMAGGRSTEAFF.

The V and J genes are TRBV9 and TRBJ2-1, with 8 bases lining up with TRBD2. V dropped 2 bases and J dropped 9; count of bases not matched to a gene: 13. This CDR3 has 16 amino acids. CDR1 is SGDLS, CDR2 YYNGEE, per germline. The CDR3 sequence is CASSVGTSIPEGEQFF. In DNA form, the CDR3 reads TGTGCCAGCAGCGTGGGGACTAGTATTCCGGAGGGTGAGCAGTTCTTC.

This chain joins TRBV2 and TRBJ1-5; 7 bases map to TRBD1. This CDR3 region has 19 residues. Trimming removed 6 bases from V and 4 bases from J; junction bases left unmatched: 21. Germline CDR1 reads SNHLY; CDR2 reads FYNNEI. CDR3 sequence reads: CASRLRDSFPKTVNQPQHF. In DNA form, the CDR3 reads TGTGCCAGCAGGCTCCGGGACAGCTTTCCGAAAACTGTAAATCAGCCCCAGCATTTT.

The chain couples TRBV1 to TRBJ2-5; the listed D gene, TRBD2, was not tested against the DNA. TRBV1 constitutes a pseudogene. The CDR3 sequence is 16 residues long. CDR3 in amino acids: CTSSHGRGMDQETQYF. The CDR3 bases are TGCACCAGCAGCCACGGTCGGGGTATGGACCAAGAGACCCAGTACTTC.

This chain links TRBV28 with TRBJ2-1; 8 bases are shared with TRBD1. The junction had 8 bases not matched to a gene; V was cut back by 2 bases and J by 5 bases. Germline-derived CDR1 and CDR2 are MDHEN and SYDVKM. CDR3 length: 16 residues. The CDR3 protein is CASSLVGQGSNNEQFF. DNA for the CDR3: TGTGCCAGCAGTTTAGTTGGACAGGGTTCCAACAATGAGCAGTTCTTC.

A single count supports this clone. The V and J genes are TRBV10-2 and TRBJ2-1; the match to TRBD1 covers 8 bases. The CDR3 is 15 residues long. Germline CDR1 reads WSHSY; CDR2 reads SAAADI. After removal of 10 bases from V and 4 bases from J, the junction contained 12 bases not matched to a gene. The CDR3 here is CATYQGAGLYNEQFF. The CDR3 DNA is TGCGCCACCTACCAGGGGGCGGGACTTTACAATGAGCAGTTCTTC.

The chain links TRBV2 to TRBJ2-3; 7 bases align to TRBD2. The germline CDR1 and CDR2 sequences are SNHLY and FYNNEI. The J segment lost 2 bases and the V segment lost 1 base, leaving 6 bases of the junction unmatched. The length of the CDR3 is 16 residues. CDR3 amino acids: CASSEEAAGLTDTQYF. The CDR3, as DNA: TGTGCCAGCAGTGAAGAGGCAGCGGGGCTCACAGATACGCAGTATTTT.

The rearrangement joins TRBV7-2 to TRBJ1-1; tentatively, D is TRBD1 (6 bases). V lost 3 bases, J lost 6 bases, and 8 bases lay in between. The CDR3 runs 12 residues. Germline V gene data show CDR1 as SGHTA and CDR2 as FQGNSA. The CDR3 nucleotides are TGTGCCAGCAGCTTTCACAGGGCTGAAGCTTTCTTT. Translation: CASSFHRAEAFF.

Judged by abundance, this clone is medium-sized. The chain combines TRBV6-4 with TRBJ1-2; D uncertain. Germline-derived CDR1 and CDR2 are MRHNA and SNTAGT. Trimming took off 0 bases at V and 4 bases at J, with 12 bases between the two ends. The CDR3 is 15 amino acids. The CDR3 here is CASSDSAGGAYGYTF. CDR3 sequence (DNA): TGTGCCAGCAGTGACTCGGCAGGAGGAGCCTATGGCTACACCTTC.

This clone was found a few times. This chain links TRBV6-5 with TRBJ1-2; D not resolved. V shed 5 bases and J shed 7 bases, with 17 bases lying between them. The CDR3 has 14 residues. The germline V gene has CDR1 MNHEY and CDR2 SVGAGI. CDR3 sequence (DNA): TGTGCCAGCAGTCCCACCGGGAGCCCGGCTGGCTACACCTTC. This translates into CASSPTGSPAGYTF.

The V gene is TRBV7-8, the J gene TRBJ1-2, with TRBD1 matching 9 bases. The CDR3 is 15 residues long. The trim removed 6 bases at V and 8 bases at J, leaving 13 bases unmatched. The germline V gene encodes CDR1 SGHVS and CDR2 FQNEAQ. The CDR3 loop is CASRQAGTGIEGYTF. The CDR3 DNA follows: TGTGCCAGCAGACAGGCCGGGACAGGGATAGAGGGCTACACCTTC.

The rearrangement uses TRBV7-6 and TRBJ2-7, with 11 bases lining up with TRBD2. Germline CDR1 SGHVS, CDR2 FNYEAQ. The V gene end was trimmed by 1 base and the J gene end by 1 base; junction bases not matched to a gene: 6. This CDR3 has 17 amino acids. The CDR3 nucleotides read TGTGCCAGCAGCTTAGTCGCCGGGACTAGCGGTTCCTACGAGCAGTACTTC. It yields the protein CASSLVAGTSGSYEQYF.

V usage is TRBV9 and J usage is TRBJ2-6, with TRBD1 identical over 9 bases. The trim removed 7 bases at V and 0 bases at J, leaving 8 bases unmatched. The CDR3 is 17 amino acids. Looked up from germline, CDR1 is SGDLS and CDR2 is YYNGEE. CDR3 loop: CASGGDRAFSGANVLTF. DNA of the CDR3: TGTGCCAGCGGGGGGGACAGGGCTTTCTCTGGGGCCAACGTCCTGACTTTC.